These 30 T cell receptor beta chains share one sample of origin, sequenced in a study of spatial heterogeneity in lung cancer. The time point is: blood at routine non-recurrence follow-up after resection. TCRdb reprocessed the 5' RACE reads via MiXCR and lists one record per CDR3 protein. The sample holds under 20,000 distinct CDR3 sequences, approximately 19% seen once. Material: PBMCs, obtained at follow-up. The receptor set was obtained from a male donor with early-stage non-small cell lung cancer.

This clonotype was counted many times. V and J are TRBV7-8 and TRBJ2-6; D is ambiguous. Germline V gene data show CDR1 as SGHVS and CDR2 as FQNEAQ. The CDR3 length is 15 residues. Trimming removed 1 base from V and 4 bases from J, with 8 bases in between. The CDR3 region has the DNA TGTGCCAGCAGCTTAGTTAGGGCCGGGGCCAACGTCCTGACTTTC. It codes for CASSLVRAGANVLTF.

By share of the sample, this clonotype is medium-sized. V usage is TRBV7-2 and J usage is TRBJ1-1; D remains ambiguous. Germline values: CDR1 SGHTA, CDR2 FQGNSA. The V gene lost 2 bases and the J gene lost 1 base, with 8 bases spanning the gap. The CDR3 totals 14 residues. DNA of the CDR3: TGTGCCAGCAGCTTATTTCTGCAGAACACTGAAGCTTTCTTT. Translation: CASSLFLQNTEAFF.

V and J are TRBV7-2 and TRBJ2-5; the D gene is possibly TRBD2 (5 bases). Germline CDR1 reads SGHTA; CDR2 reads FQGNSA. This CDR3 region has 13 residues. Trimming stripped 2 bases from V and 4 bases from J, with 8 bases between. The CDR3 bases are TGTGCCAGCAGCTTAAGAGAGGGAGAGACCCAGTACTTC. Its translation: CASSLREGETQYF.

This clonotype has just a few counts. The chain recombines TRBV28 with TRBJ1-1, with D perhaps matching TRBD1 (5 bases). The CDR3 runs to 14 residues. CDR1 MDHEN and CDR2 SYDVKM come from the germline V gene. Trimming took 5 bases from V and 11 from J, leaving 21 bases between them. CDR3 sequence: CASSLPRGANYAFF. The CDR3 DNA is TGTGCCAGCAGTCTTCCCCGAGGGGCCAATTACGCTTTCTTT. Together with reference TRBV28 and TRBJ1-1, the CDR3 gives the full variable domain: DVKVTQSSRYLVKRTGEKVFLECVQDMDHENMFWYRQDPGLGLRLIYFSYDVKMKEKGDIPEGYSVSREKKERFSLILESASTNQTSMYLCASSLPRGANYAFFGQGTRLTVV.

Notes on this clonotype: A much larger clone differs from this one at a single base, so this may be a read error. In DNA, the CDR3 is TGCGCCAGCAGCTTGGGGGTGGATACGCAGTGTTTT. It encodes CASSLGVDTQCF. This chain uses TRBV5-1 with TRBJ2-3; D gene ambiguous. The length of the CDR3 is 12 residues. Per the germline V gene, CDR1 is SGHRS and CDR2 is YFSETQ. The whole variable domain, filled in from reference TRBV5-1 and TRBJ2-3, reads KAGVTQTPRYLIKTRGQQVTLSCSPISGHRSVSWYQQTPGQGLQFLFEYFSETQRNKGNFPGRFSGRQFSNSRSEMNVSTLELGDSALYLCASSLGVDTQCFGPGTRLTVL.

This clonotype is labeled as medium-sized. The gene calls are TRBV24-1 and TRBJ2-2; 11 positions match TRBD1. The CDR3 contains 17 residues. The V gene's germline CDR1 is KGHDR and CDR2 SFDVKD. The ends lost 1 base at V and 5 bases at J; junction bases unmatched: 5. The CDR3 protein is CATSDFAGTGGTGELFF. For the CDR3, the DNA is TGTGCCACCAGTGATTTTGCCGGGACAGGGGGTACCGGGGAGCTGTTTTTT.

The chain has TRBV29-1 and TRBJ2-7; the D gene is possibly TRBD1 (5 bases). The germline CDR1 and CDR2 sequences are SQVTM and ANQGSEA. Trimming left V 0 bases short and J 10 bases short, with 7 bases between. The CDR3 length is 10 residues. The CDR3 here is CSVEEQDQYF. Here the CDR3 DNA reads TGCAGCGTTGAAGAACAGGATCAGTACTTC.

V is TRBV28 and J is TRBJ1-4; 7 bases agree with TRBD1. Germline V gene sequence: CDR1 MDHEN, CDR2 SYDVKM. The ends lost 6 bases at V and 3 bases at J; junction bases unmatched: 4. This CDR3 is 14 amino acids long. The CDR3 DNA sequence: TGTGCCAGCAGCAAGACAGGGCCTAATGAAAAACTGTTTTTT. Translating gives CASSKTGPNEKLFF.

The rearrangement links TRBV6-4 to TRBJ2-7; 8 nucleotides align to TRBD1. Germline CDR1 and CDR2: MRHNA and SNTAGT. The CDR3 is 14 amino acids. The V gene end was trimmed by 6 bases and the J gene end by 9 bases; junction bases not matched to a gene: 13. CDR3 nucleotide sequence: TGTGCCAGCAGACGACAGGGGAGGCCCGGCGGGCAGTACTTC. It is translated as CASRRQGRPGGQYF.

Points on this clonotype: A read error is possible here, since a much larger clone lies one base away. The chain uses TRBV6-5 and TRBJ2-3; TRBD2 might be the D (6 bases). The CDR3 has 11 residues. CDR1 and CDR2 (germline): MNHEY, SVGAGI. The DNA of the CDR3 is TGTGCCTCTCTGCGAGCGGGTACGCTGTATTTT. The encoded protein is CASLRAGTLYF.

The CDR3 loop reads CASSWSLNTEAFF. The CDR3 DNA sequence: TGTGCCAGCAGTTGGTCTCTGAACACTGAAGCTTTCTTT. V usage is TRBV12-3 or TRBV12-4 and J usage is TRBJ1-1; the D is unclear. V was shortened by 4 bases and J by 0 bases, with 6 bases between the two germline ends. The CDR3 extends over 13 amino acids.

This clonotype is medium-sized (0.01 to 0.1%) within its sample. V is TRBV4-1 and J is TRBJ2-7, with D perhaps TRBD1 or TRBD2 (6 bases each). The V gene lost 6 bases and the J gene lost 5 bases, with 20 bases spanning the gap. This CDR3 has 15 residues. Germline CDR1 reads MGHRA; CDR2 reads YSYEKL. The CDR3 nucleotides are TGCGCCAGCAGTCCGAGGCTGGAGGGGGTACACGAGCAGTACTTC. Residues: CASSPRLEGVHEQYF.

This chain links TRBV7-6 with TRBJ1-5; tentative D call: TRBD1 (5 bases). The germline CDR1 and CDR2 sequences are SGHVS and FNYEAQ. This CDR3 has 15 amino acids. With 1 base removed from V and 4 bases from J, the gap between germline ends came to 11 bases. The CDR3 DNA reads TGTGCCAGCAGCTTAGGCGGGACTGCTAATCAGCCCCAGCATTTT. It specifies CASSLGGTANQPQHF.

This clonotype was counted ten times or more. The chain links TRBV7-6 to TRBJ2-1, with TRBD2 matching over 9 bases. This CDR3 comprises 14 residues. The ends lost 4 bases at V and 5 bases at J; junction bases unmatched: 3. Germline V gene data show CDR1 as SGHVS and CDR2 as FNYEAQ. Here the CDR3 reads CASSSSGGHNEQFF. The CDR3 nucleotides read TGTGCCAGCAGCTCAAGCGGGGGGCACAATGAGCAGTTCTTC.

The chain is built from TRBV4-2 and TRBJ2-7; 8 bases align to TRBD1. Germline CDR1 LGHNA, CDR2 YNFKEQ. The CDR3 is made up of 15 amino acids. Trimming cost V 0 bases and J 5 bases; bases outside gene matches: 6. The CDR3 region is CASSQEGTGYDEQYF. CDR3 DNA sequence: TGTGCCAGCAGCCAAGAGGGGACAGGATACGACGAGCAGTACTTC.

This clonotype was observed many times. V and J are TRBV7-8 and TRBJ2-3, with D perhaps matching TRBD1 (6 bases). V was cut by 2 bases and J by 2 bases, with 14 bases left in between. The germline V gene has CDR1 SGHVS and CDR2 FQNEAQ. This CDR3 region has 16 residues. The CDR3 DNA sequence: TGTGCCAGCAGCTTACTCCCCAGGGGAGCCACAGATACGCAGTATTTT. Its protein is CASSLLPRGATDTQYF. The entire variable domain, with the rest obtained from reference TRBV7-8 and TRBJ2-3, is as follows: GAGVSQSPRYKVAKRGQDVALRCDPISGHVSLFWYQQALGQGPEFLTYFQNEAQLDKSGLPSDRFFAERPEGSVSTLKIQRTQQEDSAVYLCASSLLPRGATDTQYFGPGTRLTVL.

This clonotype was seen only a few times. The chain couples TRBV19 to TRBJ2-3, with D unclear. The germline V gene has CDR1 LNHDA and CDR2 SQIVND (reference sequence). This CDR3 spans 14 amino acids. With 7 bases removed from V and 1 base from J, the gap between germline ends came to 12 bases. The CDR3 here is CASTLDGRTDTQYF. In DNA, the CDR3 is TGTGCCAGTACCCTGGACGGACGCACAGATACGCAGTATTTT.

The chain has TRBV16 and TRBJ1-5; possible D gene TRBD1, 6 bases. V was clipped by 0 bases and J by 7 bases, with 16 bases between them. CDR1 is KGHSY and CDR2 is FQNENV in the germline V gene. The CDR3 sequence is 16 residues long. The chain's CDR3 is CASSQSPGGVSQPQHF. CDR3 nucleotides: TGTGCCAGCAGCCAATCCCCCGGGGGCGTAAGCCAGCCCCAGCATTTT.

This clonotype has only one observation. The chain uses TRBV2 and TRBJ1-2, with unresolved D. The CDR3 is made up of 13 amino acids. Between the trimmed V and J ends, which lost 7 bases and 6 bases, there was a span of 15 bases. Germline CDR1 SNHLY, CDR2 FYNNEI. The CDR3 loop is CASTGQSVDGYTF. CDR3 coding DNA: TGTGCCAGCACTGGGCAGAGTGTCGATGGCTACACCTTC.

This clonotype was detected many times. The gene calls are TRBV11-2 and TRBJ2-7; TRBD1 matches 8 bases. The CDR3 is made up of 14 amino acids. Trimming cost V 0 bases and J 13 bases; bases outside gene matches: 11. From germline, CDR1 is SGHAT and CDR2 FQNNGV. This CDR3 is CASSLDPGQAGSYF. In nucleotides, the CDR3 is TGTGCCAGCAGCTTAGATCCGGGACAGGCTGGGTCTTACTTC.

The chain employs TRBV27 and TRBJ2-1; 7 bases agree with TRBD1. After removal of 8 bases from V and 5 bases from J, the junction contained 9 bases not matched to a gene. Germline V gives CDR1 MNHEY, CDR2 SMNVEV (reference sequence). The CDR3 has 14 residues. The CDR3 is CASEETGANNEQFF. CDR3 bases: TGTGCCAGCGAGGAAACAGGGGCGAACAATGAGCAGTTCTTC.

This chain connects TRBV12-3 or TRBV12-4 to TRBJ1-6; the D gene is possibly TRBD1 (6 bases). The V and J ends lost 3 bases and 10 bases respectively, with 16 bases between them. The CDR3 contains 15 residues. DNA for the CDR3: TGTGCCAGCAGTTTCAAGGGGGGCGCGGAATCACCCCTCCACTTT. This gives the protein CASSFKGGAESPLHF.

This clonotype has more than one count but fewer than ten. The chain links TRBV5-1 to TRBJ2-7, with 7 bases aligning to TRBD1. From germline, CDR1 is SGHRS and CDR2 YFSETQ. The CDR3 covers 16 residues. V trimming: 4 bases; J trimming: 2 bases; junction bases outside the gene matches: 12. In nucleotides, the CDR3 is TGCGCCAGCAGCCCTGGCGGTTTAGACAGGGCCTACGAGCAGTACTTC. It translates to CASSPGGLDRAYEQYF.

This clonotype was detected once. The rearrangement joins TRBV5-1 to TRBJ2-7, with 11 bases fitting TRBD1. The CDR3 extends over 13 amino acids. V gave up 6 bases and J gave up 3 bases; unmatched junction bases: 2. Germline V gene sequence: CDR1 SGHRS, CDR2 YFSETQ. The CDR3 is CASTGTGGYEQYF. DNA for the CDR3: TGCGCCAGCACCGGGACAGGGGGCTACGAGCAGTACTTC.

The chain recombines TRBV27 with TRBJ2-7; 9 bases fit TRBD1. Unmatched junction bases numbered 2, after V lost 3 bases and J lost 2 bases. This CDR3 is 14 amino acids long. Germline V lookup: CDR1 MNHEY, CDR2 SMNVEV (reference sequence). The CDR3 region has the DNA TGTGCCAGCAGTTTGGGACAGGGTGCCTACGAGCAGTACTTC. It is translated as CASSLGQGAYEQYF.

This clonotype was seen ten or more times. V is TRBV20-1 and J is TRBJ1-1, with D unresolved. V lost 1 base, J lost 1 base, and 10 bases lay in between. The V gene's germline CDR1 is DFQATT and CDR2 SNEGSKA (reference sequence). The length of the CDR3 is 14 residues. As DNA, the CDR3 is TGCAGTGCTAGAGGGGCCAGCCCGAACACTGAAGCTTTCTTT. Translated: CSARGASPNTEAFF.

By its share, this clonotype is medium-sized. This chain joins TRBV19 and TRBJ2-1; a weak D match, TRBD1 (6 bases). CDR1 and CDR2 from the germline V gene are LNHDA and SQIVND (reference sequence). The CDR3 runs 13 residues. Trimming pared 4 bases from V and 9 bases from J, leaving 13 bases between. The CDR3 reads CASSNRDNGEQFF. CDR3 in DNA: TGTGCCAGTAGTAACAGGGATAACGGTGAGCAGTTCTTC.

This chain uses TRBV6-5 with TRBJ2-1, with 9 bases identical to TRBD2. The germline CDR1 and CDR2 sequences are MNHEY and SVGAGI. The ends lost 4 bases at V and 5 bases at J; junction bases unmatched: 6. The CDR3 consists of 15 residues. The CDR3 nucleotides read TGTGCCAGCAGTTTCGGGACTAGCCTCGACAATGAGCAGTTCTTC. Protein: CASSFGTSLDNEQFF.

The CDR3 region is CASSRGTWDRDNEQFF. The CDR3 region has the DNA TGCGCCAGCAGCCGAGGAACGTGGGACAGGGACAATGAGCAGTTCTTC. This chain connects TRBV4-3 to TRBJ2-1; 9 bases agree with TRBD1. The ends lost 4 bases at V and 5 bases at J; junction bases unmatched: 9. CDR3 length equals 16 residues. Germline lookup yields CDR1 LGHNA and CDR2 YSLEER.

A few counts support this clonotype. V usage is TRBV7-2 and J usage is TRBJ1-5; 9 bases map to TRBD1. The CDR3 length is 15 residues. The germline CDR1 and CDR2 sequences are SGHTA and FQGNSA. Trimming took 2 bases from V and 6 from J; bases not matched to a gene: 5. CDR3 region: CASSLRDRVGQPQHF. The CDR3 region has the DNA TGTGCCAGCAGCTTAAGGGACAGGGTCGGTCAGCCCCAGCATTTT.